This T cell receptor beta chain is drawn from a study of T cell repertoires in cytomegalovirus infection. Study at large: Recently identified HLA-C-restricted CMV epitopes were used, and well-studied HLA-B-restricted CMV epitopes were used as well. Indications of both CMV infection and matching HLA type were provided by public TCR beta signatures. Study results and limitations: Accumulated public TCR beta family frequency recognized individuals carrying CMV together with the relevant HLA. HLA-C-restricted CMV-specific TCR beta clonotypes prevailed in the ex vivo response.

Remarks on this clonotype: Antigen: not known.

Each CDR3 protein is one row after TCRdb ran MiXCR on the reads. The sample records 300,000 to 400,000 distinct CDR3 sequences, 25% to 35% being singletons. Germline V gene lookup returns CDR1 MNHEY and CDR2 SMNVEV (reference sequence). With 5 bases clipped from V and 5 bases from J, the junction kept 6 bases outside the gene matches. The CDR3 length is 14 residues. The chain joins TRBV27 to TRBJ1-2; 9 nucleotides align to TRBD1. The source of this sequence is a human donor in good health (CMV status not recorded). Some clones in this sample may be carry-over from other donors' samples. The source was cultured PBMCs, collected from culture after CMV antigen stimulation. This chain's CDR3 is CASSDLDRGYGYTF. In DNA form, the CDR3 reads TGTGCCAGCAGTGACCTGGACAGGGGTTATGGCTACACCTTC.